Listed below are T cell receptor beta chains from one sample, sequenced in a study of T cells after yellow fever vaccination. In TCRdb, the 5' RACE reads were re-called with MiXCR into one record per CDR3 protein. The repertoire holds about 85,000 distinct CDR3 sequences, with 13% as singletons. Here the sequenced sample was CD8+ T cells not binding an NS4B(214-222) dextramer, sorted from PBMCs, taken 21 days after the first yellow fever vaccination. All receptors derive from a young man who received the YFV17D yellow fever vaccine. Both conserved end residues are part of each CDR3. Fields, in order: V gene, J gene, D gene, clone size, CDR3 length, CDR3 protein, CDR3 DNA. D genes are given only for firm matches. Clone size is not always given. Where it is, it says once, few, many or a class for expanded clones.

>TRBV12-3/TRBV12-4|TRBJ2-1|TRBD2|-|14
CASRASGEYNEQFF
TGTGCCAGCCGGGCTAGCGGGGAGTACAATGAGCAGTTCTTC
>TRBV4-1|TRBJ2-7|-|-|14
CASRPILGVGEQYF
TGCGCCAGCAGACCTATACTAGGGGTAGGAGAGCAGTACTTC
>TRBV6-2/TRBV6-3|TRBJ2-3|TRBD2|-|13
CASLAGNEDTQYF
TGTGCCAGCTTAGCGGGGAACGAGGATACGCAGTATTTT
>TRBV20-1|TRBJ2-5|TRBD2|few|16
CSARDPSGGLQETQYF
TGCAGTGCTAGAGACCCTAGCGGGGGGCTACAAGAGACCCAGTACTTC
>TRBV21-1|TRBJ2-3|-|few|14
CASPWGGNRDTQYF
TGTGCCAGCCCATGGGGGGGAAATAGGGATACGCAGTATTTT
>TRBV20-1|TRBJ2-1|TRBD2|-|14
CSAPAGDYPHEQFF
TGCAGTGCTCCCGCGGGGGACTACCCCCATGAGCAGTTCTTC
>TRBV7-2|TRBJ1-1|-|-|13
CASTSRAQGWAFF
TGTGCCAGCACCTCTCGGGCCCAGGGCTGGGCTTTCTTT
>TRBV20-1|TRBJ1-2|TRBD1|-|15
CSASSVQGRYYGYTF
TGCAGTGCTAGTTCGGTACAGGGGCGCTACTATGGCTACACCTTC
>TRBV4-3|TRBJ1-1|-|-|15
CASSQDLIGVQLAFF
TGCGCCAGCAGCCAAGATCTTATAGGGGTTCAGCTAGCTTTCTTT
>TRBV20-1|TRBJ1-6|-|few|14
CSARLKGYNSPLHF
TGCAGTGCTAGGCTAAAAGGGTACAATTCACCCCTCCACTTT
>TRBV7-9|TRBJ2-7|-|-|12
CASSPAEKEQYF
TGTGCCAGCAGCCCTGCGGAAAAAGAGCAGTACTTC
>TRBV13|TRBJ2-7|-|few|15
CASSLGGGISYEQYF
TGTGCCAGCAGCTTAGGGGGGGGTATCTCCTACGAGCAGTACTTC
>TRBV4-1|TRBJ2-2|-|few|19
CASSPPGGRQGLSTGELFF
TGCGCCAGCAGCCCCCCCGGAGGTCGGCAGGGGCTTTCCACCGGGGAGCTGTTTTTT
>TRBV18|TRBJ2-6|TRBD2|-|20
CASSPREPGGTHGGANVLTF
TGTGCCAGCTCACCAAGAGAGCCGGGGGGGACCCATGGTGGGGCCAACGTCCTGACTTTC
>TRBV29-1|TRBJ2-5|-|few|14
CSVVNRGGQETQYF
TGCAGCGTTGTTAACAGGGGAGGCCAAGAGACCCAGTACTTC
>TRBV10-3|TRBJ2-7|-|few|13
CAISDSGSYEQYF
TGTGCCATCAGTGACTCGGGGTCCTACGAGCAGTACTTC
>TRBV7-9|TRBJ2-3|-|-|15
CASSRPDTSTDTQYF
TGTGCCAGCAGCCGACCCGACACTAGCACAGATACGCAGTATTTT
>TRBV6-5|TRBJ2-7|TRBD1|-|13
CASSNYRGGEQYF
TGTGCCAGCAGTAACTACAGGGGCGGAGAGCAGTACTTC
>TRBV5-1|TRBJ2-1|TRBD1|-|15
CASSFGQGRFGEQFF
TGCGCCAGCAGCTTCGGACAGGGGCGCTTTGGTGAGCAGTTCTTC
>TRBV4-3|TRBJ2-7|-|few|17
CASSQDLGAGESYEQYF
TGCGCCAGCAGCCAAGATCTTGGGGCAGGAGAATCCTACGAGCAGTACTTC
>TRBV7-6|TRBJ2-3|-|-|21
CASSRRKTFGTDPGRADTQYF
TGTGCCAGCAGCCGACGGAAGACCTTCGGGACGGACCCCGGCAGAGCAGATACGCAGTATTTT
>TRBV6-5|TRBJ2-2|TRBD1|-|15
CASSYHNRGTGELFF
TGTGCCAGCAGTTACCACAACAGGGGTACCGGGGAGCTGTTTTTT
>TRBV25-1|TRBJ1-5|TRBD1|few|14
CASSIRGSNQPQHF
TGTGCCAGCAGTATCAGGGGGAGCAATCAGCCCCAGCATTTT
>TRBV14|TRBJ2-3|-|-|15
CASSQVGGPPDTQYF
TGTGCCAGCAGCCAGGTGGGGGGGCCACCAGATACGCAGTATTTT